This TCR beta chain stems from a study of control samples from healthy donors and cancer patients. Here immunoSEQ multiplex PCR was the method, and the copy in TCRdb shows in-frame clones only, minus some. Of 150,000 to 200,000 clones in the sample, 91% were seen once. V gave up 3 bases and J gave up 0 bases, with 14 bases separating them. Germline CDR1 reads SGDLS; CDR2 reads YYNGEE. This CDR3 is built from 16 residues. Sequencing used blood. The rearrangement uses TRBV9 and TRBJ2-3; D possibly corresponds to TRBD1 (7 bases). This clonotype was sampled from a young woman in good health. The CDR3: CASSAGGTPSTDTQYF. Here the CDR3 DNA reads TGTGCCAGCAGCGCAGGGGGGACTCCTAGCACAGATACGCAGTATTTT. Full variable domain (remainder filled in from reference TRBV9 and TRBJ2-3): DSGVTQTPKHLITATGQRVTLRCSPRSGDLSVYWYQQSLDQGLQFLIQYYNGEERAKGNILERFSAQQFPDLHSELNLSSLELGDSALYFCASSAGGTPSTDTQYFGPGTRLTVL.